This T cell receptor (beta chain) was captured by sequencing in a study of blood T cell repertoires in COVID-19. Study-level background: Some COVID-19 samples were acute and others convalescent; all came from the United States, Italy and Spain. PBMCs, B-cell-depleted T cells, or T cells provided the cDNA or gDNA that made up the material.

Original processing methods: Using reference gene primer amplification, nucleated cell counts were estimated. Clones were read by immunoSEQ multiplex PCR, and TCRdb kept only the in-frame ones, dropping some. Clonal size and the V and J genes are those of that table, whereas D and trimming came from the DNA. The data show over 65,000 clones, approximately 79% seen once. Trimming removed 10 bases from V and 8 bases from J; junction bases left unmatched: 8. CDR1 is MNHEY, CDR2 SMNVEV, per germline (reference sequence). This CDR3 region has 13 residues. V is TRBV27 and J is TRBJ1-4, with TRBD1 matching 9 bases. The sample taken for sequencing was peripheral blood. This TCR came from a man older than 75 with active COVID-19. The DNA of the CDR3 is TGTGCCACCGCGGGACAGGGTCGCGAAAAACTGTTTTTT. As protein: CATAGQGREKLFF.